This T cell receptor (beta chain) was observed in a study of OX40 agonist ivuxolimab in advanced cancers. CDR1 and CDR2 (germline): SGHVS, FNYEAQ. This CDR3 contains 18 residues. V trimming: 0 bases; J trimming: 7 bases; junction bases outside the gene matches: 10. Concerning this clone itself: The antigen is unknown.

Using immunoSEQ multiplex PCR, the repertoire was profiled, and TCRdb retains in-frame clones only, with some absent. The sample holds tens of thousands of clones, roughly 82% seen once. If patients had autoimmune disease history or systemic immunosuppression, they were excluded. Findings and caveats of the study: Clonal expansion by week 6 occurred in CD4+ and CD8+ blood T cells (at 0.1 to 3.0 mg/kg).

The sample here was CD4+ or CD8+ T cells sorted from blood, taken in a trial of the OX40 agonist ivuxolimab. The sequence came from an adult with an advanced solid tumor such as melanoma, head and neck, liver or kidney cancer. The chain employs TRBV7-6 and TRBJ2-4; 12 nucleotides match TRBD2. The CDR3 spells CASSLAGLAGGVSNIQYF. For the CDR3, the DNA is TGTGCCAGCAGCTTAGCGGGACTAGCGGGTGGGGTTTCGAACATTCAGTACTTC. Full variable domain (missing parts from reference TRBV7-6 and TRBJ2-4): GAGVSQSPRYKVTKRGQDVALRCDPISGHVSLYWYRQALGQGPEFLTYFNYEAQQDKSGLPNDRFSAERPEGSISTLTIQRTEQRDSAMYRCASSLAGLAGGVSNIQYFGAGTRLSVL.